Sequencing of this T cell receptor (beta chain) was carried out in a study of cytomegalovirus exposure and HLA in healthy donors. Whole-study context: The early release's HLA-typed donors yielded 65 million to 85 million unique TCRs. Findings of the study overall: In vitro testing confirmed a few CMV-associated chains as specific for CMV antigens. As a later analysis showed, a missense DCLRE1C variant was linked to trimming of TCR beta V- and J-genes. Altogether, some 170 TCR beta chains were recorded as cytomegalovirus-associated.

The study ran its PCR with 60 Vbeta and 13 Jbeta primers. Repertoires were generated with immunoSEQ multiplex PCR, while TCRdb's copy carries only in-frame clones and drops some. The sample carries about 59,000 clones, more than 70% recorded once. Comment on this clone: Its specificity is not known.

The germline V gene has CDR1 KGHSY and CDR2 FQNENV. With 4 bases removed from V and 8 bases from J, the gap between germline ends came to 8 bases. CDR3 size: 11 residues. This sequence originates from a young man in good health and CMV-seropositive. The sequenced sample was PBMCs. V gene TRBV16 combines with J gene TRBJ1-2; no clear D gene. CDR3 amino acids: CASSRGGGYTF. The CDR3 coding sequence is TGTGCCAGCAGCCGCGGAGGGGGCTACACCTTC. The full variable domain, with the rest looked up from reference TRBV16 and TRBJ1-2, is GEEVAQTPKHLVRGEGQKAKLYCAPIKGHSYVFWYQQVLKNEFKFLISFQNENVFDETGMPKERFSAKCLPNSPCSLEIQATKLEDSAVYFCASSRGGGYTFGSGTRLTVV.